This T cell receptor beta chain derives from a study of shared clonotypes between healthy human individuals. Study in general: Serving as donors were two women and a few men, whose ages spanned 18 to 49.

Those who donated were healthy HIV-negative adults, with no recent acute infections or vaccinations reported. Each PCR replicate from the sorted subsets contained 150 to 250 ng DNA, which is about 30,000 T cell genomes. The assay was immunoSEQ multiplex PCR, and TCRdb's table has in-frame clones only and misses some. This table has roughly 2 million clones, approximately 94% appearing once. The trim removed 5 bases at V and 4 bases at J, leaving 4 bases unmatched. CDR1 is MNHNS and CDR2 is SASEGT in the germline V gene. The CDR3 contains 15 residues. The TCR comes from a man aged 18-30 years in good health. The chain couples TRBV6-1 to TRBJ2-3; 12 bases agree with TRBD1. The specimen was naive CD4+ T cells sorted from blood. Subset defined: CD45RA+ positively selected. CDR3 coding DNA: TGTGCCAGCAGTAAGGGACAGGGGGCATCAGATACGCAGTATTTT. The encoded protein is CASSKGQGASDTQYF.